The next 22 T cell receptor beta chains were all read from a single sample in a study of post-analysis software for immune sequencing data (dated by TCRdb to 2013 to 2016). Library preparation used PCR. The sequencing machine was an Illumina HiSeq 2500. To reduce PCR and sequencing biases, unique molecular identifiers were built into the TCR beta cDNA libraries. TCRdb passed the public sequencing reads through fastp at Q25 and MiXCR, retaining productive beta sequences. Duplicate CDR3 protein sequences are folded into a single record with the most common DNA and genes. Present in this sample are about 820,000 distinct CDR3 sequences, around 53% of which were seen just once. The ten largest clones add up to approximately 4.5% of the sample. No cognate antigen is known for these TCRs. The full study reports these points: A handful of TRBV segments, including TRBV5-6, TRBV5-1 and TRBV20-1, were significantly more frequent in patients than controls.

Sequencing was carried out using blood. These receptors all stem from a girl aged 10 to 17 with multiple sclerosis.

CDR3 loop: CASSEQTAGTEAFF. The DNA for the CDR3 is TGTGCCAGCAGTGAACAGACAGCCGGTACTGAAGCTTTCTTT. The V gene is TRBV6-4, the J gene TRBJ1-1, with D possibly matching TRBD1 (5 bases). Trimming removed 3 bases from V and 5 bases from J, with 13 bases in between. CDR1 is MRHNA and CDR2 is SNTAGT in the germline V gene. This CDR3 comprises 14 residues.

This chain links TRBV20-1 with TRBJ2-3, with 7 bases identical to TRBD2. Germline trimming cut 0 bases from V and 4 bases from J; bases unmatched to any gene: 7. This CDR3 spans 15 amino acids. Germline V gene sequence: CDR1 DFQATT, CDR2 SNEGSKA (reference sequence). CDR3 region: CSARDFSGMSDTQYF. The CDR3 DNA sequence: TGCAGTGCTAGAGATTTCAGCGGGATGTCAGATACGCAGTATTTT.

The chain joins TRBV6-5 to TRBJ2-7; TRBD2 matches at 10 bases. The V and J ends lost 5 bases and 3 bases, in that order; junction bases with no gene match: 7. The CDR3 spans 15 residues. From germline, CDR1 is MNHEY and CDR2 SVGAGI. The CDR3 loop is CASSPRAGGVYEQYF. Written as DNA, the CDR3 is TGTGCCAGCAGTCCCCGAGCGGGAGGGGTCTACGAGCAGTACTTC.

This clonotype was counted only a few times. V is TRBV6-4 and J is TRBJ2-1; TRBD1 might be the D (6 bases). The V end lost 2 bases, the J end lost 6 bases, and 11 bases lay between the germline ends. The CDR3 totals 14 residues. Germline lookup yields CDR1 MRHNA and CDR2 SNTAGT. This chain's CDR3 is CASSDGRDTNEQFF. In nucleotides, the CDR3 is TGTGCCAGCAGTGACGGTAGGGACACCAATGAGCAGTTCTTC.

The rearrangement uses TRBV12-3 or TRBV12-4 and TRBJ2-7; 10 nucleotides line up with TRBD1. V lost 6 bases to trimming and J lost 4 bases; unmatched junction nucleotides: 9. CDR3 length: 15 amino acids. The CDR3 sequence: CASRVSGTGEYEQYF. For the CDR3, the DNA is TGTGCCAGCAGGGTCTCCGGGACAGGGGAGTACGAGCAGTACTTC.

The chain has TRBV15 and TRBJ1-4, with TRBD1 as a possible D gene (6 bases). Per the germline V gene, CDR1 is LNHNV and CDR2 is YYDKDF (reference sequence). The length of the CDR3 is 15 residues. V was trimmed by 3 bases and J by 6 bases, leaving 14 bases between them. The CDR3 DNA is TGTGCCACCAGCAGGGACCGGGACACATATGAAAAACTGTTTTTT. Residues: CATSRDRDTYEKLFF.

The chain employs TRBV3-1 and TRBJ2-2, with 14 bases matching TRBD2. The ends lost 2 bases at V and 6 bases at J; junction bases unmatched: 2. The CDR3 runs 16 residues. Germline CDR1 is LGHDT and CDR2 is YNNKEL (reference sequence). The CDR3 here is CASSQRLAGGAGELFF. CDR3 nucleotides: TGTGCCAGCAGCCAACGACTAGCGGGAGGGGCCGGGGAGCTGTTTTTT.

This clonotype was seen a single time. The chain employs TRBV12-3 or TRBV12-4 and TRBJ2-5; 10 nucleotides agree with TRBD2. The CDR3 loop spans 14 amino acids. The V segment lost 7 bases and the J segment 5 bases; nucleotides outside the gene matches: 7. As DNA, the CDR3 is TGTGCCAGCACCCCGGGACTAGCGCGGGAGACCCAGTACTTC. It encodes CASTPGLARETQYF.

The chain's CDR3 is CASSPQQGTYEQYF. CDR3 DNA: TGTGCCAGCAGCCCGCAGCAGGGTACCTACGAGCAGTACTTC. The chain uses TRBV14 and TRBJ2-7; TRBD1 is a possible D gene (5 bases). Trimming left V 4 bases short and J 2 bases short, with 12 bases between. Germline V CDR1 and CDR2: SGHDN, FVKESK. There are 14 residues in the CDR3.

This chain joins TRBV5-1 and TRBJ2-7; 7 nucleotides line up with TRBD1. CDR3 length: 17 residues. Trimming removed 4 bases from V and 2 bases from J; junction bases left unmatched: 15. Germline assignment: CDR1 SGHRS and CDR2 YFSETQ. CDR3 sequence reads: CASSQVYRGPLTYEQYF. The CDR3 region has the DNA TGCGCCAGCAGCCAAGTATACAGGGGTCCCTTGACCTACGAGCAGTACTTC.

A single count supports this clonotype. The CDR3 reads CASSQDMSEVTGIGTGELFF. The CDR3 DNA follows: TGCGCCAGCAGCCAAGATATGTCCGAGGTGACAGGGATTGGAACCGGGGAGCTGTTTTTT. The gene calls are TRBV4-1 and TRBJ2-2; TRBD1 matches 7 bases. This CDR3 has 20 residues. Per germline, CDR1 MGHRA and CDR2 YSYEKL. With V trimmed by 0 bases and J by 5 bases, 18 bases remained unmatched.

The chain uses TRBV28 and TRBJ2-7, with D unclear. In germline, CDR1 is MDHEN, CDR2 SYDVKM. The CDR3 sequence is 15 residues long. The V gene lost 2 bases and the J gene lost 5 bases, with 16 bases spanning the gap. CDR3 DNA sequence: TGTGCCAGCAGTTTAATACATCGGACCTTTAACGAGCAGTACTTC. Its protein product is CASSLIHRTFNEQYF. Complete variable domain (other parts from reference TRBV28 and TRBJ2-7): DVKVTQSSRYLVKRTGEKVFLECVQDMDHENMFWYRQDPGLGLRLIYFSYDVKMKEKGDIPEGYSVSREKKERFSLILESASTNQTSMYLCASSLIHRTFNEQYFGPGTRLTVT.

The chain is built from TRBV7-2 and TRBJ2-7, with 7 positions matching TRBD1. Trimming at V came to 2 bases and at J to 0 bases, leaving 16 bases not matched to a gene. The CDR3 is 19 amino acids. Germline V gives CDR1 SGHTA, CDR2 FQGNSA. CDR3 sequence reads: CASSLRWDSLRNSSYEQYF. CDR3 DNA sequence: TGTGCCAGCAGCTTAAGGTGGGACAGCCTCAGAAATAGCTCCTACGAGCAGTACTTC.

The gene calls are TRBV20-1 and TRBJ2-3, with a tentative D call TRBD2 (6 bases). CDR3 size: 12 residues. V was clipped by 0 bases and J by 5 bases, with 6 bases between them. Germline loops: CDR1 DFQATT, CDR2 SNEGSKA (reference sequence). The CDR3 nucleotides are TGCAGTGCTAGAGATAGCGGAGATACGCAGTATTTT. Protein product: CSARDSGDTQYF.

The rearrangement uses TRBV3-1 and TRBJ2-7, with 9 positions matching TRBD2. The tail of the sequence fits TRBJ2-4 better, so the J call may be wrong. Germline CDR1 reads LGHDT; CDR2 reads YNNKEL (reference sequence). The CDR3 is 16 residues long. CDR3 nucleotide sequence: TGTGCCAGCAGCTACCGTCAGGCGGGAGGGCATAACATTCAGTACTTC. This sequence encodes CASSYRQAGGHNIQYF.

This chain connects TRBV14 to TRBJ2-7, with unresolved D. The germline V and J ends were trimmed by 0 bases and 1 base, with 10 bases remaining between them. The CDR3 is 15 residues long. The germline V gene encodes CDR1 SGHDN and CDR2 FVKESK. CDR3 amino acids: CASSQDRSPSYEQYF. Here the CDR3 DNA reads TGTGCCAGCAGCCAAGACAGGTCTCCATCCTACGAGCAGTACTTC.

This clonotype was detected a few times. The chain uses TRBV12-3 or TRBV12-4 and TRBJ2-1; 11 bases map to TRBD2. The J segment lost 1 base and the V segment lost 5 bases, leaving 4 bases of the junction unmatched. The length of the CDR3 is 16 residues. The DNA for the CDR3 is TGTGCCAGCAGTCCGGGACTAGCGGCGTCCTACAATGAGCAGTTCTTC. As protein: CASSPGLAASYNEQFF.

This clonotype has only a few counts. V gene TRBV7-2 combines with J gene TRBJ2-7; TRBD2 matches at 7 bases. The V gene's germline CDR1 is SGHTA and CDR2 FQGNSA. Trimming at V came to 3 bases and at J to 5 bases, leaving 10 bases not matched to a gene. The CDR3 is 15 amino acids. CDR3 nucleotide sequence: TGTGCCAGCAGCTTCTACGGGGGAGGGCCAAACGAGCAGTACTTC. It yields the protein CASSFYGGGPNEQYF.

This clonotype has just a few counts. CDR3 loop: CASSRGLAGSYEQYF. For the CDR3, the DNA is TGTGCCAGCAGCCGTGGACTAGCGGGCTCCTACGAGCAGTACTTC. The rearrangement joins TRBV7-9 to TRBJ2-7; 11 nucleotides align to TRBD2. CDR3 size: 15 residues. J lost 0 bases, V lost 5 bases, and 3 bases had no gene match. The germline V gene encodes CDR1 SEHNR and CDR2 FQNEAQ (reference sequence).

The chain recombines TRBV6-6 with TRBJ2-1; 8 bases align to TRBD1. Germline CDR1 is MNHNY and CDR2 is SVGAGI (reference sequence). The ends lost 7 bases at V and 11 bases at J; junction bases unmatched: 10. This CDR3 comprises 13 residues. The CDR3, as DNA: TGTGCCAGCACTCTAAGGACAGGGCAGAAGCAGTTCTTC. Translating gives CASTLRTGQKQFF.

This sequence joins TRBV28 and TRBJ2-5; TRBD1 matches at 7 bases. The CDR3 has 13 residues. CDR1 is MDHEN, CDR2 SYDVKM, per germline. Losses at the gene ends were 4 bases for V and 4 bases for J; bases not matched to a gene: 3. CDR3 coding DNA: TGTGCCAGCAGTTGGGACAGCCCAGAGACCCAGTACTTC. It yields the protein CASSWDSPETQYF.

This chain links TRBV7-9 with TRBJ1-6; no reliable D call. The germline CDR1 and CDR2 sequences are SEHNR and FQNEAQ (reference sequence). The CDR3 covers 15 residues. Trimming took off 3 bases at V and 6 bases at J, with 12 bases between the two ends. CDR3 sequence reads: CASSFLIQTNSPLHF. CDR3 bases: TGTGCCAGCAGCTTCCTTATCCAGACTAATTCACCCCTCCACTTT.